This paragraph covers one T cell receptor (beta chain) sequence. Its target is not known. The entry originates in a study of immune cell composition in non-small cell lung cancer. Per the germline V gene, CDR1 is LNHDA and CDR2 is SQIVND (reference sequence). The CDR3 sequence is 15 residues long. V was shortened by 5 bases and J by 1 base, with 14 bases between the two germline ends. Template was genomic DNA from frozen, unsorted single-cell suspensions. Repertoires were generated with immunoSEQ multiplex PCR, while TCRdb's copy carries only in-frame clones and drops some. The sample lists approximately 3,400 clones; over 65% were seen once. The study's findings and limits: Tumour-associated clones >0.5% occurred in roughly 35% of adenocarcinomas, roughly 80% of squamous. Smoking pack-years did not significantly correlate with tumour TCR-beta clonality. Squamous lung tumours showed higher top 10 clone scores and clonality than adenocarcinomas.

The sample comprised lung tumor tissue. The TCR comes from a human donor with non-small cell lung cancer. The rearrangement links TRBV19 to TRBJ2-5, with a possible D match to TRBD1 (5 bases). The CDR3 DNA reads TGTGCCAGTAGTCTCATGGGGCAGCTCCAAGAGACCCAGTACTTC. The encoded protein is CASSLMGQLQETQYF.